The 2 T cell receptor beta chains reported below all come from one sample, sequenced in a study of monozygotic twins with cystic fibrosis. Only in-frame clones appear in the TCRdb table, and some are missing; sequencing was by immunoSEQ multiplex PCR. The table records roughly 13,000 clones, 75% to 90% of them present only once. The sample consisted of blood. The source of these receptors is a boy between 5 and 17 years old with cystic fibrosis.

The chain is built from TRBV19 and TRBJ1-2; D not resolved. V lost 7 bases and J lost 0, with 9 bases in between. The CDR3 contains 13 residues. The germline V gene has CDR1 LNHDA and CDR2 SQIVND (reference sequence). CDR3 sequence: CASTKGANYGYTF. The DNA for the CDR3 is TGTGCCAGTACAAAGGGCGCTAACTATGGCTACACCTTC.

The chain combines TRBV4-1 with TRBJ2-1; tentatively, D is TRBD1 (5 bases). Trimming left V 1 base short and J 2 bases short, with 9 bases between. CDR3 length equals 15 residues. Germline values: CDR1 MGHRA, CDR2 YSYEKL. CDR3 nucleotides: TGCGCCAGCAGCCAAGGGCAGGGTCCCTACAATGAGCAGTTCTTC. It is translated as CASSQGQGPYNEQFF.